The clone carrying this T cell receptor (beta chain) was detected only once. The antigen is not known. There are 14 residues in the CDR3. Per the germline V gene, CDR1 is SNHLY and CDR2 is FYNNEI. The junction had 8 bases not matched to a gene; V was cut back by 6 bases and J by 5 bases. The data were produced by immunoSEQ multiplex PCR, yet TCRdb's version contains in-frame clones alone and is incomplete. The profile shows about 62,000 clones, over 75% of them singletons. The data originate from a study of OX40 agonist ivuxolimab in advanced cancers. The study, taken as a whole, reports: Some nonresponders additionally presented with little normalized T-cell clonal expansion.

This sequence was found in an adult with an advanced solid tumor such as melanoma, head and neck, liver or kidney cancer. The sequencing used CD4+ or CD8+ T cells sorted from blood, collected in a trial of the OX40 agonist ivuxolimab. This rearrangement joins TRBV2 to TRBJ1-1; 8 bases are shared with TRBD1. The CDR3 is CASSDRGVGTEAFF. The CDR3 region has the DNA TGTGCCAGCAGCGACAGGGGAGTAGGGACTGAAGCTTTCTTT.